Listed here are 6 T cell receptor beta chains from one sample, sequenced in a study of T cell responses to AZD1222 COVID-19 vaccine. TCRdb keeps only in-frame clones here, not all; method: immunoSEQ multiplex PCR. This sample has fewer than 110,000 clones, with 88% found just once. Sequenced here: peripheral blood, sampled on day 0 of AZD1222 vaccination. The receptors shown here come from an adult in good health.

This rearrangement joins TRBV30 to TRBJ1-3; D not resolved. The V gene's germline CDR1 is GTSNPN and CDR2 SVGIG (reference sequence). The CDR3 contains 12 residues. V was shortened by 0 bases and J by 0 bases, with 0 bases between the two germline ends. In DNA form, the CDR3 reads TGTGCCTGGAGTGTCTCTGGAAACACCATATATTTT. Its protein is CAWSVSGNTIYF.

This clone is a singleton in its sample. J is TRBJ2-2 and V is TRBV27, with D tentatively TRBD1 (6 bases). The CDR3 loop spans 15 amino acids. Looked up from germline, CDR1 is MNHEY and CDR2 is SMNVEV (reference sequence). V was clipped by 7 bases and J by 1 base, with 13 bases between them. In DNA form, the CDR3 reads TGTGCCAGCACTATAATACAGGGGAACACCGGGGAGCTGTTTTTT. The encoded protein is CASTIIQGNTGELFF.

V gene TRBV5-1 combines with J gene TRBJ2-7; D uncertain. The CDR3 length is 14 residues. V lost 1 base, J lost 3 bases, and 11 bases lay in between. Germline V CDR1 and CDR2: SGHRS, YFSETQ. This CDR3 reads CASSLLQAGYEQYF. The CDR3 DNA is TGCGCCAGCAGCTTGTTACAAGCAGGCTACGAGCAGTACTTC.

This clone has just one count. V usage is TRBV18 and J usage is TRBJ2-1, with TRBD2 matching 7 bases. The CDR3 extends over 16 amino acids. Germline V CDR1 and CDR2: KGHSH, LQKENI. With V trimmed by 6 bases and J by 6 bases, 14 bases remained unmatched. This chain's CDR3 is CASSPKTRAGFNEQFF. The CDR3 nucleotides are TGTGCCAGCTCGCCTAAAACTAGAGCGGGGTTCAATGAGCAGTTCTTC.

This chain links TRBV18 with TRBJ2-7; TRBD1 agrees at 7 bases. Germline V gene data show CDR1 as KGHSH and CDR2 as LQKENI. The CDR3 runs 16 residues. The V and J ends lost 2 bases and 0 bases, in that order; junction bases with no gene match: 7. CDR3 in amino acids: CASSPNIQGSSYEQYF. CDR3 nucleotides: TGTGCCAGCTCACCAAACATACAGGGGAGCTCCTACGAGCAGTACTTC.

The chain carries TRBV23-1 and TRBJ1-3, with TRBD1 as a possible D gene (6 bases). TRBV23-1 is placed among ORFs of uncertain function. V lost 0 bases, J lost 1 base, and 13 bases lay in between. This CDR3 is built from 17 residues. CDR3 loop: CASSQSAYRDSGNTIYF. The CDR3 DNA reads TGCGCCAGCAGTCAATCCGCCTACAGGGATTCTGGAAACACCATATATTTT.